The present T cell receptor beta chain was sequenced within a study of monozygotic twins with cystic fibrosis. The CDR3 runs to 13 residues. V was cut by 1 base and J by 12 bases, with 13 bases left in between. Germline V gene lookup returns CDR1 SGHRS and CDR2 YFSETQ. Here immunoSEQ multiplex PCR was the method, and the copy in TCRdb shows in-frame clones only, minus some. This table holds approximately 32,000 clones, roughly 96% found once. Sequenced: blood. The sequence came from a girl aged 2 to 9 with cystic fibrosis. This chain joins TRBV5-1 and TRBJ1-4; a weak D match, TRBD1 (6 bases). The CDR3 region has the DNA TGCGCCAGCAGCTTGCAGGGGAGCGTTGAACTGTTTTTT. This translates into CASSLQGSVELFF.